This T cell receptor beta chain derives from a study of cytomegalovirus exposure and HLA in healthy donors. Trimming shortened V by 5 bases and J by 2 bases, and 10 bases separated the two germline ends. CDR3 length: 13 amino acids. Germline values: CDR1 MNHEY, CDR2 SVGAGI. 13 Jbeta primers and 60 Vbeta primers were used for the PCR. Repertoires were generated with immunoSEQ multiplex PCR, while TCRdb's copy carries only in-frame clones and drops some. The table records 110,000 to 150,000 clones, about 10% of them present only once. This sequence joins TRBV6-5 and TRBJ2-7; D possibly corresponds to TRBD2 (6 bases). Specimen: PBMCs. This clonotype was obtained from a man aged 45 to 65 in good health and CMV-seronegative. Here the CDR3 DNA reads TGTGCCAGCAGTGGGACTGCCACCTACGAGCAGTACTTC. It is translated as CASSGTATYEQYF.